These T cell receptor beta chains were read from a single sample in a study of radiotherapy plus CTLA-4 blockade in lung cancer. Produced via immunoSEQ multiplex PCR; TCRdb's table is partial and in-frame only. The table includes about 80,000 clones, around 78% detected once. The source material was peripheral blood, sampled from a patient treated with radiotherapy plus ipilimumab. These receptors all stem from a human donor with non-small cell lung cancer whose response to radiotherapy plus ipilimumab could not be evaluated. Some clones in this sample may be carry-over from other donors' samples. Both conserved end residues are part of each CDR3. The D gene is left open where the match is weak. Size is omitted from some rows. Given values are once, few, many or a class for expanded clones.

-	TRBV4-3	-	TRBJ2-2	CASSSEAANTGELFF	TGCGCCAGCTCCAGTGAGGCAGCGAACACCGGGGAGCTGTTTTTT
-	TRBV29-1	TRBD1	TRBJ2-7	CSVTGTGNHYEQYF	TGCAGCGTTACGGGGACAGGTAATCACTACGAGCAGTACTTC
-	TRBV12-5	-	TRBJ1-2	CASGQPGEGYTF	TGTGCTAGTGGCCAACCTGGGGAGGGCTACACCTTC
-	TRBV5-1	TRBD1	TRBJ1-5	CASSLDRGQYQPQHF	TGCGCCAGCAGCTTGGACAGGGGACAGTATCAGCCCCAGCATTTT
-	TRBV10-3	TRBD2	TRBJ2-2	CAISESMGLATGELFF	TGTGCCATCAGTGAGTCGATGGGACTAGCGACCGGGGAGCTGTTTTTT
-	TRBV4-1	-	TRBJ2-7	CASSQDPQAEQYF	TGCGCCAGCAGCCAAGACCCGCAGGCCGAGCAGTACTTC
-	TRBV5-1	TRBD1	TRBJ1-2	CASSYSSGQGREGYTF	TGCGCCAGCAGCTACTCATCGGGACAGGGTCGGGAGGGCTACACCTTC
-	TRBV6-1	-	TRBJ1-5	CASSPTGTNQPQHF	TGTGCCAGCAGCCCGACAGGAACTAATCAGCCCCAGCATTTT
-	TRBV7-2	TRBD1	TRBJ1-5	CASGRGADQPQHF	TGTGCCAGCGGCAGGGGGGCCGATCAGCCCCAGCATTTT
-	TRBV9	-	TRBJ2-1	CASSVSGGYNEQFF	TGTGCCAGCAGCGTCTCCGGCGGGTACAATGAGCAGTTCTTC
-	TRBV9	TRBD1	TRBJ1-6	CASSGQGNNSPLHF	TGTGCCAGCAGCGGACAGGGTAATAATTCACCCCTCCACTTT
-	TRBV7-6	-	TRBJ2-7	CASSLGTFSYEQYF	TGTGCCAGCAGCTTAGGGACATTCTCCTACGAGCAGTACTTC
-	TRBV9	TRBD1	TRBJ1-3	CASSDMAPTGFSGNTIYF	TGTGCCAGCAGCGACATGGCTCCGACAGGGTTCTCTGGAAACACCATATATTTT
-	TRBV7-2	-	TRBJ1-1	CASSSLAWNTEAFF	TGTGCCAGCAGCTCTCTAGCCTGGAACACTGAAGCTTTCTTT
-	TRBV6-5	TRBD2	TRBJ2-5	CASSYYGGAEETQYF	TGTGCCAGCAGTTACTACGGGGGGGCAGAAGAGACCCAGTACTTC
-	TRBV7-2	TRBD1	TRBJ2-3	CASSWTGITDTQYF	TGTGCCAGCAGCTGGACAGGGATAACAGATACGCAGTATTTT
-	TRBV5-1	-	TRBJ2-3	CASSLTGPDTQYF	TGCGCCAGCAGCTTGACAGGGCCAGATACGCAGTATTTT
once	TRBV28	TRBD1	TRBJ2-1	CAIIAGTANNEQFF	TGTGCCATCATAGCCGGGACAGCCAACAATGAGCAGTTCTTC
-	TRBV7-2	-	TRBJ1-2	CASSFERSNYGYTF	TGTGCCAGCAGTTTCGAGAGGTCTAACTATGGCTACACCTTC
-	TRBV6-4	-	TRBJ1-1	CASSAAGYTEAFF	TGTGCCAGCAGCGCGGCGGGGTACACTGAAGCTTTCTTT
-	TRBV6-1	-	TRBJ1-5	CASSGGLLINQPQHF	TGTGCCAGCAGCGGGGGACTGCTGATCAATCAGCCCCAGCATTTT
-	TRBV19	TRBD2	TRBJ2-2	CASSIDPPTSGGELFF	TGTGCCAGTAGTATAGACCCCCCGACTAGCGGGGGGGAGCTGTTTTTT
-	TRBV6-5	-	TRBJ1-1	CASSYAVTLNTEAFF	TGTGCCAGCAGTTACGCCGTCACATTGAACACTGAAGCTTTCTTT
-	TRBV11-3	TRBD2	TRBJ2-3	CASSASRSGDGTDTQYF	TGTGCCAGCAGCGCGTCCCGTAGCGGGGACGGCACAGATACGCAGTATTTT
-	TRBV5-4	TRBD1	TRBJ1-2	CASSSGQGGYGYTF	TGTGCCAGCAGCTCCGGACAGGGCGGATATGGCTACACCTTC
-	TRBV27	TRBD2	TRBJ2-3	CASSPQAGGLSYTQYF	TGTGCCAGCAGTCCACAAGCGGGGGGGCTTAGCTATACGCAGTATTTT
-	TRBV5-1	TRBD1	TRBJ2-2	CASSIDRGGSGGELFF	TGCGCCAGCAGCATAGACAGGGGGGGTTCCGGCGGGGAGCTGTTTTTT
-	TRBV29-1	TRBD1	TRBJ2-2	CSVGTGWNTGELFF	TGCAGCGTTGGGACAGGGTGGAACACCGGGGAGCTGTTTTTT
-	TRBV7-2	TRBD1	TRBJ1-1	CASGGTGRTEAFF	TGTGCCAGCGGGGGGACAGGGCGAACTGAAGCTTTCTTT
-	TRBV28	-	TRBJ1-1	CASSPPGNTEAFF	TGTGCCAGCAGTCCACCGGGGAACACTGAAGCTTTCTTT
-	TRBV18	-	TRBJ1-4	CASSPRLEESLFF	TGTGCCAGCTCACCAAGGTTGGAGGAGAGCCTGTTTTTT
-	TRBV4-3	-	TRBJ2-7	CASSHDGSSYEQYF	TGCGCCAGCAGCCACGACGGGAGCTCCTACGAGCAGTACTTC
-	TRBV4-2	TRBD2	TRBJ2-2	CASSQASGEDGELFF	TGTGCCAGCAGCCAAGCTAGCGGGGAGGACGGGGAGCTGTTTTTT
few	TRBV19	-	TRBJ1-3	CASRIVDNLGNTIYF	TGTGCCAGTAGGATTGTGGACAACCTTGGAAACACCATATATTTT
-	TRBV5-1	-	TRBJ2-3	CASSLAAGSTDTQYF	TGCGCCAGCAGCTTGGCGGCGGGGAGCACAGATACGCAGTATTTT
-	TRBV7-2	-	TRBJ2-2	CASSPGGPNTGELFF	TGTGCCAGCAGCCCTGGGGGCCCTAACACCGGGGAGCTGTTTTTT
-	TRBV28	-	TRBJ1-4	CASSSPSGLDEKLFF	TGTGCCAGCAGTTCACCCTCAGGCCTCGACGAAAAACTGTTTTTT
-	TRBV4-1	TRBD1	TRBJ1-1	CASSHSGTGGTEAFF	TGCGCCAGCAGCCATTCGGGGACAGGGGGAACTGAAGCTTTCTTT
-	TRBV6-5	TRBD2	TRBJ2-1	CASSYLAGDYNEQFF	TGTGCCAGCAGTTACCTAGCGGGCGATTACAATGAGCAGTTCTTC
-	TRBV4-1	-	TRBJ2-7	CASSQIGESSYEQYF	TGCGCCAGCAGCCAAATTGGGGAGTCCTCCTACGAGCAGTACTTC
-	TRBV5-4	TRBD2	TRBJ2-5	CASSLGGLAGLETQYF	TGTGCCAGCAGCTTGGGGGGACTAGCGGGGCTGGAGACCCAGTACTTC
-	TRBV5-4	TRBD1	TRBJ2-7	CASSPNAAGGPYEQYF	TGTGCCAGCAGCCCCAACGCGGCAGGGGGCCCCTACGAGCAGTACTTC
once	TRBV7-9	-	TRBJ2-3	CASSFQGNEDTQYF	TGTGCCAGCAGCTTCCAGGGAAATGAAGATACGCAGTATTTT
-	TRBV5-1	TRBD1	TRBJ1-4	CASSPQGAGNEKLFF	TGCGCCAGCAGTCCACAGGGGGCAGGTAATGAAAAACTGTTTTTT
-	TRBV9	TRBD1	TRBJ1-6	CASSPRQGSNSPLHF	TGTGCCAGCAGCCCCCGACAGGGTTCTAATTCACCCCTCCACTTT
-	TRBV6-5	TRBD1	TRBJ2-3	CASSYSGTGGDTQYF	TGTGCCAGCAGTTACTCGGGGACAGGTGGAGATACGCAGTATTTT
-	TRBV9	-	TRBJ1-3	CASSSQGKGNTIYF	TGTGCCAGCAGCAGCCAGGGTAAAGGAAACACCATATATTTT
few	TRBV7-2	TRBD2	TRBJ2-1	CASSPTSGATYNEQFF	TGTGCCAGCAGCCCGACTAGCGGGGCCACCTACAATGAGCAGTTCTTC
-	TRBV9	TRBD2	TRBJ2-1	CASGGAGGPGNEQFF	TGTGCCAGCGGAGGAGCGGGGGGGCCGGGAAATGAGCAGTTCTTC
-	TRBV7-8	-	TRBJ2-1	CASSLVSVNEQFF	TGTGCCAGCAGCTTAGTTTCGGTCAATGAGCAGTTCTTC
-	TRBV5-1	-	TRBJ1-1	CASSLVRVNTEAFF	TGCGCCAGCAGCTTGGTCCGAGTGAACACTGAAGCTTTCTTT
-	TRBV7-5	-	TRBJ1-2	CARVYVAGEYYGYTF	TGTGCCAGAGTCTACGTGGCAGGTGAATACTATGGCTACACCTTC
-	TRBV15	-	TRBJ1-4	CATSSPGHSNEKLFF	TGTGCCACCAGCAGCCCGGGACATTCCAATGAAAAACTGTTTTTT
-	TRBV15	-	TRBJ2-1	CATSREKTAYYNEQFF	TGTGCCACCAGCAGAGAGAAGACAGCGTACTACAATGAGCAGTTCTTC
-	TRBV5-1	TRBD2	TRBJ2-1	CASSPNGGANNEQFF	TGCGCCAGCAGCCCAAACGGGGGGGCCAACAATGAGCAGTTCTTC